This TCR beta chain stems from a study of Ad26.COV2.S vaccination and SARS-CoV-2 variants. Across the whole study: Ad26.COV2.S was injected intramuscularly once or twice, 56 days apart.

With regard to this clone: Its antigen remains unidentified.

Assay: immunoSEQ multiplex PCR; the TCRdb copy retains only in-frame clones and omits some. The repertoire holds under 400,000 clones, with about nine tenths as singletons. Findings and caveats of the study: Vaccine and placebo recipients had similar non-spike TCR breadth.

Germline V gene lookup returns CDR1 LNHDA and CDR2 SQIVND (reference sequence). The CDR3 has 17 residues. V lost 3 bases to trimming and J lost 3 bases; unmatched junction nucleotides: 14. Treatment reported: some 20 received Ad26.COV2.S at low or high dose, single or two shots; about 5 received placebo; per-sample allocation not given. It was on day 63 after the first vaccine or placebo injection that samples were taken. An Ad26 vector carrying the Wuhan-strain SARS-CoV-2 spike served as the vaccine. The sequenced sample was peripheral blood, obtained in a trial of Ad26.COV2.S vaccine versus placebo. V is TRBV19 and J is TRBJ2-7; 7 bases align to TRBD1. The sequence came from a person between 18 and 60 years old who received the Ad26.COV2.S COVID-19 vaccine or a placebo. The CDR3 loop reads CASSIHPPTRGIYEQYF. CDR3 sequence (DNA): TGTGCCAGTAGTATTCACCCCCCGACCAGGGGGATCTACGAGCAGTACTTC.